This T cell receptor (beta chain) stems from a study of shared clonotypes between healthy human individuals. In the study overall: Serving as donors were two women and a few men, whose ages spanned 18 to 49.

Splitting the CD4+ cells yielded a CD45RA+ naive subset and a CD45RA-negative memory subset. On this clone: Its antigen is as yet unknown.

Generated by immunoSEQ multiplex PCR, the TCRdb table keeps only in-frame clones and is missing some. The repertoire holds 2 million to 2.5 million clones, with roughly 92% as singletons. Study results and caveats: Blood alone was sampled, and tissue repertoires likely differ.

This TCR was sampled from a man aged 18-30 years in good health. Some clones in this sample may be carry-over from other donors' samples. Sequencing was performed on naive CD4+ T cells from PBMCs. Subset reported: CD45RA+ positively selected.

The CDR3 here is CASSGGQVTGELFF. In nucleotides, the CDR3 is TGTGCCAGCAGCGGGGGACAGGTGACCGGGGAGCTGTTTTTT. The gene calls are TRBV9 and TRBJ2-2, with 8 bases aligning to TRBD1. The CDR3 runs to 14 residues. Germline trimming cut 3 bases from V and 5 bases from J; bases unmatched to any gene: 3. From germline, CDR1 is SGDLS and CDR2 YYNGEE.